This passage covers 14 T cell receptor beta chains from one sample sequenced in a study of cytomegalovirus exposure and HLA in healthy donors. PCR amplification relied on 60 Vbeta primers (plus 13 Jbeta primers). Some clones are missing from TCRdb's copy, which holds only in-frame ones; the method was immunoSEQ multiplex PCR. The data show hundreds of thousands of clones, roughly 88% seen once. Sequencing used PBMCs. These TCRs come from a boy between 2 and 10 years old in good health and CMV-seronegative.

This clone showed up just once. The CDR3 spells CASSGDTDTQYF. CDR3 nucleotide sequence: TGTGCCAGCTCAGGAGACACAGATACGCAGTATTTT. This chain connects TRBV18 to TRBJ2-3; D gene ambiguous. V was shortened by 5 bases and J by 2 bases, with 5 bases between the two germline ends. CDR1 is KGHSH, CDR2 LQKENI, per germline. The CDR3 covers 12 residues.

The chain carries TRBV7-6 and TRBJ1-2, with D unresolved. Per the germline V gene, CDR1 is SGHVS and CDR2 is FNYEAQ. V was clipped by 1 base and J by 3 bases, with 9 bases between them. The CDR3 is 14 amino acids. This chain's CDR3 is CASSLGAGDYGYTF. CDR3 DNA sequence: TGTGCCAGCAGCTTAGGGGCCGGCGACTATGGCTACACCTTC. Complete variable domain (other parts from reference TRBV7-6 and TRBJ1-2): GAGVSQSPRYKVTKRGQDVALRCDPISGHVSLYWYRQALGQGPEFLTYFNYEAQQDKSGLPNDRFSAERPEGSISTLTIQRTEQRDSAMYRCASSLGAGDYGYTFGSGTRLTVV.

The CDR3 loop reads CASSLGGGSGGTGELFF. The CDR3 nucleotides are TGTGCCAGCAGCCTAGGTGGAGGTAGCGGGGGGACCGGGGAGCTGTTTTTT. The chain carries TRBV4-2 and TRBJ2-2; 10 bases match TRBD2. Trimming took 4 bases from V and 5 from J; bases not matched to a gene: 10. The CDR3 runs to 17 residues. Germline V gene data show CDR1 as LGHNA and CDR2 as YNFKEQ.

The rearrangement uses TRBV6-1 and TRBJ2-1, with 9 bases fitting TRBD1. Germline lookup yields CDR1 MNHNS and CDR2 SASEGT. The CDR3 has 17 residues. The ends lost 4 bases at V and 1 base at J; junction bases unmatched: 8. The CDR3 is CASSAPPDRGSYNEQFF. For the CDR3, the DNA is TGTGCCAGCAGTGCGCCACCGGACAGGGGTTCCTACAATGAGCAGTTCTTC.

V and J are TRBV30 and TRBJ2-1; a possible D gene is TRBD2 (5 bases). With 1 base removed from V and 5 bases from J, the gap between germline ends came to 15 bases. Germline V gene lookup returns CDR1 GTSNPN and CDR2 SVGIG (reference sequence). The CDR3 covers 15 residues. CDR3: CAWSDKSGLHNEQFF. The CDR3 DNA reads as TGTGCCTGGAGTGACAAAAGCGGACTTCACAATGAGCAGTTCTTC.

This chain connects TRBV5-4 to TRBJ2-2; TRBD2 might be the D (5 bases). Germline CDR1 and CDR2: SGHNT and YYREEE (reference sequence). The CDR3 has 15 amino acids. Trimming left V 1 base short and J 1 base short, with 8 bases between. The CDR3 DNA reads as TGTGCCAGCAGCTTGCGGGGTCTGAACACCGGGGAGCTGTTTTTT. Translated, it gives CASSLRGLNTGELFF.

This clone was observed a few times. The chain employs TRBV7-2 and TRBJ1-3; a weak D match, TRBD1 (6 bases). This CDR3 comprises 14 residues. Germline V gives CDR1 SGHTA, CDR2 FQGNSA. The V and J ends lost 2 bases and 6 bases respectively, with 11 bases between them. This CDR3 is CASSLIGTKNTIYF. The CDR3 DNA reads as TGTGCCAGCAGCTTAATCGGGACAAAAAACACCATATATTTT.

As DNA, the CDR3 is TGTGCCTGGAGGAGAACAGGGGGCTCTGGGGCCAACGTCCTGACTTTC. Its translation: CAWRRTGGSGANVLTF. This chain connects TRBV30 to TRBJ2-6; 8 nucleotides agree with TRBD1. Germline-derived CDR1 and CDR2 are GTSNPN and SVGIG (reference sequence). The CDR3 loop spans 16 amino acids. The junction had 4 bases not matched to a gene; V was cut back by 3 bases and J by 0 bases.

A single count supports this clone. The rearrangement uses TRBV6-5 and TRBJ2-3, with 9 positions matching TRBD2. V lost 8 bases to trimming and J lost 5 bases; unmatched junction nucleotides: 11. The CDR3 loop spans 15 amino acids. Germline V gives CDR1 MNHEY, CDR2 SVGAGI. The DNA of the CDR3 is TGTGCCAGCGGGAAGACTAGCGGTGCGGGAGATACGCAGTATTTT. Translating gives CASGKTSGAGDTQYF.

This chain joins TRBV2 and TRBJ2-4; no definite D call. Per the germline V gene, CDR1 is SNHLY and CDR2 is FYNNEI. This CDR3 has 15 residues. Trimming took 6 bases from V and 0 from J, leaving 12 bases between them. The CDR3: CASSPPRLAKNIQYF. The CDR3 nucleotides read TGTGCCAGCAGCCCGCCCCGACTAGCCAAAAACATTCAGTACTTC.

This rearrangement joins TRBV7-9 to TRBJ1-1; no firm D call. This CDR3 region has 14 residues. Germline-derived CDR1 and CDR2 are SEHNR and FQNEAQ (reference sequence). Trimming shortened V by 1 base and J by 3 bases, and 9 bases separated the two germline ends. The CDR3 region has the DNA TGTGCCAGCAGCTTAGAGTCCAGGCACACTGAAGCTTTCTTT. This codes for CASSLESRHTEAFF.

For the CDR3, the DNA is TGCGCCAGCAGCCGAGGGCCGGGACAGGGGAACAATGAGCAGTTCTTC. Translated: CASSRGPGQGNNEQFF. The chain is built from TRBV4-1 and TRBJ2-1, with 10 bases aligning to TRBD1. CDR1 is MGHRA, CDR2 YSYEKL, per germline. This CDR3 is 16 amino acids long. Trimming removed 4 bases from V and 5 bases from J; junction bases left unmatched: 8.

The rearrangement joins TRBV6-6 to TRBJ1-1; D is ambiguous. The V gene's germline CDR1 is MNHNY and CDR2 SVGAGI (reference sequence). Trimming took 0 bases from V and 6 from J, leaving 11 bases between them. The CDR3 has 14 residues. The CDR3 region is CASSYSRNGPEAFF. The CDR3 bases are TGTGCCAGCAGTTACTCCAGGAATGGCCCTGAAGCTTTCTTT.

This chain joins TRBV19 and TRBJ2-3; 10 bases fit TRBD1. V trimming: 10 bases; J trimming: 4 bases; junction bases outside the gene matches: 11. The CDR3 has 15 residues. Germline V lookup: CDR1 LNHDA, CDR2 SQIVND (reference sequence). As DNA, the CDR3 is TGTGCCACAGCGATCGGGACAGGGGTATCAGATACGCAGTATTTT. Its protein product is CATAIGTGVSDTQYF. Supplemented by reference TRBV19 and TRBJ2-3, the full variable domain reads DGGITQSPKYLFRKEGQNVTLSCEQNLNHDAMYWYRQDPGQGLRLIYYSQIVNDFQKGDIAEGYSVSREKKESFPLTVTSAQKNPTAFYLCATAIGTGVSDTQYFGPGTRLTVL.